Below, one T cell receptor (beta chain) is given with its context. Trimming stripped 7 bases from V and 5 bases from J, with 14 bases between. Germline V lookup: CDR1 LGHDT, CDR2 YNNKEL (reference sequence). This CDR3 is 13 amino acids long. The data derive from a study of identical twins. Each CDR3 protein is one row after TCRdb ran MiXCR on the 5' RACE reads. The sample holds more than 1.5 million distinct CDR3 sequences; 32% are singletons and the top ten take approximately 0.29%. The chain carries TRBV3-1 and TRBJ2-5; the D gene is possibly TRBD2 (6 bases). The source material was cord blood. The sequence was collected from a newborn girl in good health. The CDR3 DNA reads TGTGCCAGCATCCGAGAGGAGGGGGAGACCCAGTACTTC. It yields the protein CASIREEGETQYF.